One TCR beta chain is described in this entry. These data are taken from a study of blood T cell repertoires in COVID-19. Across the whole study: There were acute and convalescent COVID-19 samples, and they came from the United States, Italy and Spain. T cells, B-cell-depleted T cells, or PBMCs provided the cDNA or gDNA that served as material.

This CDR3 is built from 14 residues. Per germline, CDR1 MDHEN and CDR2 SYDVKM. The V end lost 7 bases, the J end lost 1 base, and 14 bases lay between the germline ends. Original handling: From reference gene primer amplification, estimates of nucleated cell counts were derived. Repertoires were generated with immunoSEQ multiplex PCR, while TCRdb's copy carries only in-frame clones and drops some. V, J and clone size are taken as reported in that table, and D and trimming were inferred from the DNA itself. The sample has tens of thousands of clones, approximately 88% seen once. The sequenced sample was peripheral blood. V and J are TRBV28 and TRBJ2-7; D gene unclear. The clonotype was recovered from a human donor in a cohort sampled during active COVID-19. This chain's CDR3 is CASTPLGHSYEQYF. The CDR3 nucleotides read TGTGCCAGCACCCCTCTGGGCCATTCCTACGAGCAGTACTTC.